These 17 T cell receptor beta chains were sequenced from one sample in a study of T cell responses to AZD1222 COVID-19 vaccine. Repertoires were generated with immunoSEQ multiplex PCR, while TCRdb's copy carries only in-frame clones and drops some. The sample lists some 90,000 clones, 65% to 90% occurring once. The input for sequencing was peripheral blood, taken on day 0 of AZD1222 vaccination. These receptors were obtained from an adult in good health.

In nucleotides, the CDR3 is TGCGCCAGCAGCCCAACCAGGGGGGCCGTGGAAAAACTGTTTTTT. Protein: CASSPTRGAVEKLFF. The chain couples TRBV4-3 to TRBJ1-4; 7 bases map to TRBD1. The V gene end was trimmed by 4 bases and the J gene end by 8 bases; junction bases not matched to a gene: 10. The CDR3 has 15 amino acids. Germline V gene data show CDR1 as LGHNA and CDR2 as YSLEER.

The genes are TRBV7-3 and TRBJ1-6; D not resolved. This CDR3 contains 13 residues. The V end was cut by 2 bases, the J end by 14 bases, with 13 bases between. The germline V gene has CDR1 SGHTA and CDR2 FQGTGA. The CDR3 here is CASSLDPSRSLHF. DNA of the CDR3: TGTGCCAGCAGCTTAGACCCTTCAAGGTCCCTCCACTTT.

This clone was seen just once. This chain joins TRBV3-1 (or the pseudogene TRBV3-2) and TRBJ2-4; the D is unclear. Germline CDR1 reads LGHDT; CDR2 reads YNNKEL (reference sequence). The CDR3 extends over 15 amino acids. The ends were cut back, 4 bases at V and 0 bases at J, with 10 bases in the middle. CDR3 in amino acids: CASSLGWGAKNIQYF. In DNA, the CDR3 is TGTGCCAGCAGCCTAGGGTGGGGAGCCAAAAACATTCAGTACTTC.

V usage is TRBV5-6 and J usage is TRBJ2-3; D perhaps matches TRBD2 (5 bases). The CDR3 runs to 18 residues. Germline V gives CDR1 SGHDT, CDR2 YYEEEE. V was pared by 6 bases and J by 4 bases, with 27 bases between. In nucleotides, the CDR3 is TGTGCCAGCACCTTCGGCCCCCGCGGGCGCGATGGTGCAGATACGCAGTATTTT. Its protein product is CASTFGPRGRDGADTQYF. Filled out from reference TRBV5-6 and TRBJ2-3, the complete variable domain reads DAGVTQSPTHLIKTRGQQVTLRCSPKSGHDTVSWYQQALGQGPQFIFQYYEEEERQRGNFPDRFSGHQFPNYSSELNVNALLLGDSALYLCASTFGPRGRDGADTQYFGPGTRLTVL.

The chain uses TRBV3-1 (or the pseudogene TRBV3-2) and TRBJ2-3; 12 positions agree with TRBD2. The CDR3 consists of 16 residues. Germline V CDR1 and CDR2: LGHDT, YNNKEL (reference sequence). J gave up 6 bases and V 4 bases, and 8 bases lay outside the gene matches. In nucleotides, the CDR3 is TGTGCCAGCAGCCCCGGACTAGCGGGATGGTTGGATACGCAGTATTTT. It is translated as CASSPGLAGWLDTQYF.

The genes are TRBV24-1 and TRBJ2-7, with 10 nucleotides matching TRBD1. V dropped 7 bases and J dropped 6; count of bases not matched to a gene: 5. CDR1 is KGHDR, CDR2 SFDVKD, per germline. This CDR3 contains 13 residues. CDR3 in DNA: TGTGCCACCAGGGGGACAGGGGCAAGCGAGCAGTACTTC. Amino acids: CATRGTGASEQYF.

This sequence joins TRBV11-2 and TRBJ2-4; D is perhaps TRBD1 (6 bases). Germline lookup yields CDR1 SGHAT and CDR2 FQNNGV. V was pared by 5 bases and J by 3 bases, with 14 bases between. This CDR3 region has 15 residues. The DNA of the CDR3 is TGTGCCAGCAGCCCCATACAGGGTGGCAAAAACATTCAGTACTTC. Protein sequence: CASSPIQGGKNIQYF.

CDR3 coding DNA: TGTGCCAGCAGCGTCGGCAGGGCGGATGGCTACACCTTC. Translation: CASSVGRADGYTF. The rearrangement uses TRBV9 and TRBJ1-2; D is perhaps TRBD1 (5 bases). Germline assignment: CDR1 SGDLS and CDR2 YYNGEE. The CDR3 runs to 13 residues. Trimming took off 2 bases at V and 6 bases at J, with 11 bases between the two ends.

This chain joins TRBV6-1 and TRBJ1-1; D ambiguous. The germline V gene encodes CDR1 MNHNS and CDR2 SASEGT. Trimming cost V 3 bases and J 2 bases, with 16 bases left between them. CDR3 size: 16 residues. In DNA, the CDR3 is TGTGCCAGCAGTGAGTACCTCAGCCGACACAACACTGAAGCTTTCTTT. Residues: CASSEYLSRHNTEAFF.

This rearrangement joins TRBV28 to TRBJ1-1, with D perhaps matching TRBD1 (5 bases). This CDR3 is 14 amino acids long. The V gene lost 4 bases and the J gene lost 6 bases, with 15 bases spanning the gap. Per the germline V gene, CDR1 is MDHEN and CDR2 is SYDVKM. CDR3 in amino acids: CASSSPQGNAEAFF. CDR3 bases: TGTGCCAGCAGTTCCCCTCAGGGTAATGCTGAAGCTTTCTTT.

The rearrangement links TRBV28 to TRBJ2-3; the D gene is possibly TRBD1 (6 bases). Germline values: CDR1 MDHEN, CDR2 SYDVKM. This CDR3 has 15 residues. Trimming stripped 3 bases from V and 5 bases from J, with 15 bases between. CDR3 region: CASSFSGHLLDTQYF. As DNA, the CDR3 is TGTGCCAGCAGTTTCTCGGGACACCTCTTAGATACGCAGTATTTT.

The chain combines TRBV11-3 with TRBJ2-2; D might be TRBD2 (7 bases). This CDR3 spans 15 amino acids. Germline values: CDR1 SGHNT, CDR2 YENEEA. The V end was cut by 2 bases, the J end by 6 bases, with 13 bases between. In DNA, the CDR3 is TGTGCCAGCAGCTTATGGGGAGGGGGATCCGGGGAGCTGTTTTTT. Its protein is CASSLWGGGSGELFF.

On this clone itself: An end of the junction differs from the germline gene, which may be a read error. V gene TRBV18 combines with J gene TRBJ1-1, with D possibly being TRBD1 (6 bases). The CDR3 extends over 16 amino acids. In germline, CDR1 is KGHSH, CDR2 LQKENI. The CDR3 loop reads CASSPTGTSVNPEAFF. The CDR3 DNA sequence: TGTGCCAGCTCACCTACGGGGACATCCGTGAACCCTGAAGCTTTCTTT.

This chain joins TRBV5-1 and TRBJ1-1; the D is unclear. CDR3 size: 15 residues. Trimming removed 1 base at V and 1 base at J, with 11 bases between. Germline V lookup: CDR1 SGHRS, CDR2 YFSETQ. The CDR3 DNA sequence: TGCGCCAGCAGCTTGCTTGAGGCGACGAACACTGAAGCTTTCTTT. As protein: CASSLLEATNTEAFF.

The rearrangement uses TRBV7-9 and TRBJ2-7; 8 bases are a match to TRBD1. The germline V gene encodes CDR1 SEHNR and CDR2 FQNEAQ (reference sequence). The CDR3 contains 13 residues. V was clipped by 5 bases and J by 3 bases; unmatched bases: 3. The chain's CDR3 is CASSPGQVYEQYF. For the CDR3, the DNA is TGTGCCAGCAGCCCGGGACAGGTCTACGAGCAGTACTTC. Full variable domain (missing parts from reference TRBV7-9 and TRBJ2-7): DTGVSQNPRHKITKRGQNVTFRCDPISEHNRLYWYRQTLGQGPEFLTYFQNEAQLEKSRLLSDRFSAERPKGSFSTLEIQRTEQGDSAMYLCASSPGQVYEQYFGPGTRLTVT.

The chain recombines TRBV7-9 with TRBJ1-1, with unresolved D. The CDR3 totals 12 residues. Germline loops: CDR1 SEHNR, CDR2 FQNEAQ (reference sequence). The V gene lost 4 bases and the J gene lost 6 bases, with 9 bases spanning the gap. The DNA of the CDR3 is TGTGCCAGCAGCTCTCGATCCTCTGAAGCTTTCTTT. It specifies CASSSRSSEAFF.

This chain connects TRBV7-2 to TRBJ1-5; the D is unclear. The CDR3 consists of 14 residues. Trimming took off 0 bases at V and 2 bases at J, with 5 bases between the two ends. Germline V gives CDR1 SGHTA, CDR2 FQGNSA. For the CDR3, the DNA is TGTGCCAGCAGCTTAGCCTCGGGCAATCAGCCCCAGCATTTT. Translating it yields CASSLASGNQPQHF.